This paragraph reports one T cell receptor beta chain. No antigen is known for it. The entry originates in a study of cytomegalovirus exposure and HLA in healthy donors. Study observations and caveats: There were three CMV-associated chains whose specificity for CMV antigens was confirmed in vitro. Later, TCR association rates were found to vary by HLA locus, highest for DRB1 and lowest for HLA-C. Rare sequences made up most TCRs, while some public TCRs were found in many donors.

Vbeta (60) and Jbeta (13) primers were used in the PCR. This table comes from immunoSEQ multiplex PCR, and its TCRdb copy is limited to in-frame clones, with some not included. The sample has 150,000 to 200,000 clones, 81% seen once. CDR3 length: 14 residues. V lost 8 bases and J lost 3; bases outside the gene matches: 9. Germline CDR1 is SNHLY and CDR2 is FYNNEI. The donors comprised healthy bone marrow donors. The chain is built from TRBV2 and TRBJ2-7; 8 bases are shared with TRBD1. Sequencing used PBMCs. This TCR derives from a man between 35 and 55 years old in good health and CMV-seropositive. CDR3 DNA sequence: TGTGCCAGCCTAACACAGGGGGGAAGCTACGAGCAGTACTTC. It specifies CASLTQGGSYEQYF. Using reference TRBV2 and TRBJ2-7 for the parts outside the CDR3, the full variable domain is EPEVTQTPSHQVTQMGQEVILRCVPISNHLYFYWYRQILGQKVEFLVSFYNNEISEKSEIFDDQFSVERPDGSNFTLKIRSTKLEDSAMYFCASLTQGGSYEQYFGPGTRLTVT.